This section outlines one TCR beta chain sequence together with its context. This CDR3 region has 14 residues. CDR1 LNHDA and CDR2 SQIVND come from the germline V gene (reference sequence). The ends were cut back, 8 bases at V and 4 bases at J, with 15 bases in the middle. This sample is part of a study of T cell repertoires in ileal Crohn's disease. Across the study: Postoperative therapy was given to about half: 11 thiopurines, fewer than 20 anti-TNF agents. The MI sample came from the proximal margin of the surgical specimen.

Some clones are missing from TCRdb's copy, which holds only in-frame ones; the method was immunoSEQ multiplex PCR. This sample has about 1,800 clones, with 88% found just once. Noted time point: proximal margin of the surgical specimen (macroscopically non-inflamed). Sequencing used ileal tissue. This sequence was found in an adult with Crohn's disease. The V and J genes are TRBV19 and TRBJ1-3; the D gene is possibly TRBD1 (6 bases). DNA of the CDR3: TGTGCCAGTTCGAGACAGGACAAAGGAAACACCATATATTTT. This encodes CASSRQDKGNTIYF. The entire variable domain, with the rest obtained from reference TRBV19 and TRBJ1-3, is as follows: DGGITQSPKYLFRKEGQNVTLSCEQNLNHDAMYWYRQDPGQGLRLIYYSQIVNDFQKGDIAEGYSVSREKKESFPLTVTSAQKNPTAFYLCASSRQDKGNTIYFGEGSWLTVV.